A selection of T cell receptor beta chains follows, all from one sample in a study of OX40 agonist ivuxolimab in advanced cancers. Here immunoSEQ multiplex PCR was the method, and the copy in TCRdb shows in-frame clones only, minus some. Of tens of thousands of clones in the sample, roughly 80% were seen once. Sample: CD4+ or CD8+ T cells sorted from blood, taken in a trial of the OX40 agonist ivuxolimab. The source of these receptors is an adult with an advanced solid tumor such as melanoma, head and neck, liver or kidney cancer. Each CDR3 is given without its conserved first and last residue. Fields, in order: D gene, V gene, J gene, CDR3 protein. A D gene is named only where the DNA matches it firmly.

>.|TRBV18|TRBJ2-1
ASSGNEQF
>.|TRBV5-1|TRBJ1-1
ASSPTLTGGPKNTEAF
>.|TRBV10-3|TRBJ1-5
AISEYLGGGKRDSPQH
>TRBD1|TRBV6-1|TRBJ1-5
ASSEGDRGRYNQPQH
>TRBD2|TRBV7-9|TRBJ2-2
ASRTPGLAGGRTGELF
>.|TRBV7-2|TRBJ1-1
ASSYRRGNTEAF
>.|TRBV6-5|TRBJ1-1
ASSYSAVEFEAF
>.|TRBV9|TRBJ1-1
ASSGLSTGASGEAF
>TRBD2|TRBV11-3|TRBJ2-7
ASSLGVSSGNYEQY
>.|TRBV6-5|TRBJ1-1
ASSYSRGGTEAF
>.|TRBV11-3|TRBJ2-7
ASSEGGFSGEQY
>TRBD1|TRBV2|TRBJ1-1
ASSEGRTGVNTEAF
>TRBD1|TRBV6-1|TRBJ2-7
ASTQPGTAMEQY
>TRBD1|TRBV7-3|TRBJ2-3
ASSSGQLGSTDTQY
>.|TRBV4-3|TRBJ2-2
ASSQDPGNGELF
>.|TRBV28|TRBJ2-7
ASRITQGRQY
>TRBD1|TRBV6-6|TRBJ2-4
ASSLQGQGKNIQY
>.|TRBV11-2|TRBJ1-3
ASSSGFGNTIY
>.|TRBV30|TRBJ2-5
AWSVLGGNQETQY
>.|TRBV18|TRBJ2-7
ASSPAPQGGEQY
>TRBD1|TRBV19|TRBJ2-3
ASRYRDRAADTQY
>.|TRBV18|TRBJ2-7
ASSPLLNSYEQY
>.|TRBV6-1|TRBJ2-7
ASRTPTRGYDEQY
>.|TRBV7-2|TRBJ2-1
ASSLGVSWGNEQF
>.|TRBV7-8|TRBJ1-5
ASSLEGNVGPQH
>.|TRBV15|TRBJ2-7
ATSRLNPTFEQY
>.|TRBV6-1|TRBJ2-7
ASSEFRGSTYEQY
>.|TRBV18|TRBJ1-2
ASSPGSWTDYGYT
>.|TRBV7-2|TRBJ1-1
ASSPGLNTEAF